The T cell receptor (beta chain) under discussion was sequenced for a study of neurological immune-mediated disorders. V lost 5 bases to trimming and J lost 2 bases; unmatched junction nucleotides: 10. Germline assignment: CDR1 SGHVS and CDR2 FNYEAQ. CDR3 length: 16 amino acids. TCRdb passed the 5' RACE reads through MiXCR, listing each CDR3 protein once. There are approximately 45,000 distinct CDR3 sequences in the sample; 13% occur only once, and approximately 10% lies in the top ten. Specified time point: longitudinal time-point 3. This clonotype showed up many times. Material for sequencing was PBMCs. The clonotype was recovered from a man aged 25-40 years in good health. The chain joins TRBV7-6 to TRBJ2-7; 9 nucleotides agree with TRBD1. The CDR3 DNA is TGTGCCAGCAGCGTCGCCGGGACAGGGTCCCCCTACGAGCAGTACTTC. This translates into CASSVAGTGSPYEQYF.